This entry lists 32 T cell receptor beta chains sequenced from one sample in a study of T cell repertoires in ileal Crohn's disease. Lamina propria lymphocytes from surgical specimens were isolated on a density gradient before sorting. Using immunoSEQ multiplex PCR, the repertoire was profiled, and TCRdb retains in-frame clones only, with some absent. Here the sample spans more than 250 clones, roughly four fifths being singletons. The sequencing input was CD8+ T cells sorted from the ileum. The receptors here all came from an adult with Crohn's disease.

This clone appeared a single time. V gene TRBV9 combines with J gene TRBJ2-1; TRBD2 might be the D (6 bases). The germline gives CDR1 SGDLS, CDR2 YYNGEE. The CDR3 is made up of 15 amino acids. V was trimmed by 2 bases and J by 2 bases, leaving 11 bases between them. CDR3 bases: TGTGCCAGCAGCGTGGAGGGCAGGACCTACAATGAGCAGTTCTTC. This codes for CASSVEGRTYNEQFF. The whole variable domain, filled in from reference TRBV9 and TRBJ2-1, reads DSGVTQTPKHLITATGQRVTLRCSPRSGDLSVYWYQQSLDQGLQFLIQYYNGEERAKGNILERFSAQQFPDLHSELNLSSLELGDSALYFCASSVEGRTYNEQFFGPGTRLTVL.

This clone has just a few counts. The genes are TRBV7-6 and TRBJ1-5; 10 bases align to TRBD1. Germline assignment: CDR1 SGHVS and CDR2 FNYEAQ. The CDR3 is 17 amino acids. Trimming cost V 8 bases and J 1 base; bases outside gene matches: 11. CDR3 residues: CASSQGQGVGSNQPQHF. For the CDR3, the DNA is TGTGCCAGCTCACAAGGACAGGGGGTTGGGAGCAATCAGCCCCAGCATTTT. The whole variable domain, remainder taken from reference TRBV7-6 and TRBJ1-5, is GAGVSQSPRYKVTKRGQDVALRCDPISGHVSLYWYRQALGQGPEFLTYFNYEAQQDKSGLPNDRFSAERPEGSISTLTIQRTEQRDSAMYRCASSQGQGVGSNQPQHFGDGTRLSIL.

The chain employs TRBV30 and TRBJ2-2, with 11 bases fitting TRBD2. CDR3 length equals 15 residues. CDR1 is GTSNPN and CDR2 is SVGIG in the germline V gene (reference sequence). With 3 bases clipped from V and 5 bases from J, the junction kept 5 bases outside the gene matches. The CDR3, as DNA: TGTGCCTGGAGGGATAGCGGGAGGGAGACCGGGGAGCTGTTTTTT. Its translation: CAWRDSGRETGELFF.

This clone was seen a handful of times. V usage is TRBV10-1 and J usage is TRBJ2-7, with D possibly TRBD1 on 6 matching bases. CDR1 and CDR2 (germline): WNHNN, SYGVQD (reference sequence). The CDR3 consists of 14 residues. Trimming left V 6 bases short and J 6 bases short, with 18 bases between. CDR3 residues: CASSQDTGSLEQYF. The CDR3 bases are TGCGCCAGCAGCCAAGATACAGGGTCTCTCGAGCAGTACTTC.

The rearrangement links TRBV10-1 to TRBJ2-7, with TRBD2 matching 11 bases. V lost 5 bases and J lost 7; bases outside the gene matches: 7. The CDR3 has 14 amino acids. Germline assignment: CDR1 WNHNN and CDR2 SYGVQD (reference sequence). In DNA form, the CDR3 reads TGCGCCAGCAGTCTACTAGCGGGAGCGGGGGAGCAGTACTTC. Its protein is CASSLLAGAGEQYF.

The V call is TRBV6-5, the J call TRBJ2-7, with D perhaps matching TRBD2 (6 bases). The V end was cut by 10 bases, the J end by 0 bases, with 13 bases between. The V gene's germline CDR1 is MNHEY and CDR2 SVGAGI. CDR3 length: 13 amino acids. Written as DNA, the CDR3 is TGTGCCACGGTGGAGGGGAGCTCCTACGAGCAGTACTTC. Residues: CATVEGSSYEQYF.

The table lists this clone with a few counts. The chain employs TRBV9 and TRBJ2-7; no definite D call. The ends were cut back, 3 bases at V and 4 bases at J, with 8 bases in the middle. This CDR3 is 12 amino acids long. The germline V gene encodes CDR1 SGDLS and CDR2 YYNGEE. In nucleotides, the CDR3 is TGTGCCAGCAGCGGTAACGGGTACGAGCAGTACTTC. Translating it yields CASSGNGYEQYF.

The gene calls are TRBV5-5 and TRBJ1-3; perhaps TRBD1 as D (5 bases). Looked up from germline, CDR1 is SGHKS and CDR2 is YYEKEE (reference sequence). CDR3 length: 14 amino acids. V was trimmed by 0 bases and J by 1 base, leaving 5 bases between them. CDR3 coding DNA: TGTGCCAGCAGCTTGGCAGGGTCTGGAAACACCATATATTTT. Its translation: CASSLAGSGNTIYF.

The gene calls are TRBV18 and TRBJ2-1; no clear D gene. CDR3 length equals 14 residues. Germline CDR1 and CDR2: KGHSH and LQKENI. V was trimmed by 0 bases and J by 7 bases, leaving 10 bases between them. CDR3: CASSPPSRGNEQFF. The CDR3 bases are TGTGCCAGCTCACCACCGAGCCGAGGAAATGAGCAGTTCTTC.

The count of this clone is one. The V gene is TRBV6-8, the J gene TRBJ2-4, with D maybe TRBD2 (6 bases). The germline V gene has CDR1 MNHGY and CDR2 SAAAGT. V was clipped by 2 bases and J by 8 bases, with 10 bases between them. The CDR3 length is 13 residues. The CDR3 is CASSYGRRDIQYF. The CDR3 DNA follows: TGTGCCAGCAGTTACGGCAGGAGGGACATTCAGTACTTC.

V gene TRBV5-1 combines with J gene TRBJ1-1; D not certain. The CDR3 length is 13 residues. Trimming removed 3 bases from V and 0 bases from J, with 6 bases in between. CDR1 SGHRS and CDR2 YFSETQ come from the germline V gene. The CDR3 sequence: CASSSGLNTEAFF. CDR3 DNA: TGCGCCAGCAGCTCCGGGTTGAACACTGAAGCTTTCTTT.

The genes are TRBV27 and TRBJ1-1; possibly TRBD1 for D (5 bases). This CDR3 has 13 residues. Deletions cut 9 bases from V and 4 bases from J, with 15 bases between. Germline V gene lookup returns CDR1 MNHEY and CDR2 SMNVEV (reference sequence). CDR3: CASTQGGVTEAFF. In DNA, the CDR3 is TGTGCCAGTACCCAGGGAGGGGTCACTGAAGCTTTCTTT.

The chain combines TRBV6-5 with TRBJ1-2; no definite D call. Trimming removed 3 bases at V and 7 bases at J, with 12 bases between. This CDR3 has 13 residues. In germline, CDR1 is MNHEY, CDR2 SVGAGI. CDR3 in DNA: TGTGCCAGCAGTTATGCGGCGGGTGGTGGCTACACCTTC. This sequence encodes CASSYAAGGGYTF.

J is TRBJ1-5 and V is TRBV5-1; D is possibly TRBD1 (5 bases). V was pared by 10 bases and J by 15 bases, with 14 bases between. The V gene's germline CDR1 is SGHRS and CDR2 YFSETQ. The CDR3 runs 9 residues. Written as DNA, the CDR3 is TGCGCCGGAGTCCGGGGGGGGCATTTT. It specifies CAGVRGGHF.

The chain links TRBV2 to TRBJ2-6; D unresolved. V lost 5 bases to trimming and J lost 5 bases, with 22 bases between them. CDR3 length: 18 amino acids. Looked up from germline, CDR1 is SNHLY and CDR2 is FYNNEI. The CDR3 sequence: CASSISAYRYSRANVLTF. CDR3 DNA sequence: TGTGCCAGCAGTATCAGTGCTTACCGATACAGTCGGGCCAACGTCCTGACTTTC.

This clone has only a few counts. V and J are TRBV9 and TRBJ2-2, with TRBD2 as a possible D gene (6 bases). The CDR3 runs 16 residues. V was shortened by 6 bases and J by 6 bases, with 21 bases between the two germline ends. From germline, CDR1 is SGDLS and CDR2 YYNGEE. CDR3 protein: CASTPVGGRGAGELFF. The CDR3 DNA reads as TGTGCCAGCACCCCAGTGGGGGGAAGGGGCGCCGGGGAGCTGTTTTTT.

The chain uses TRBV28 and TRBJ1-3; D gene ambiguous. The germline V gene has CDR1 MDHEN and CDR2 SYDVKM. This CDR3 is 12 amino acids long. Trimming cost V 3 bases and J 4 bases, with 4 bases left between them. The CDR3: CASSLGGNTIYF. Written as DNA, the CDR3 is TGTGCCAGCAGTTTGGGGGGAAACACCATATATTTT. The variable domain in full, with the rest retrieved from reference TRBV28 and TRBJ1-3, is DVKVTQSSRYLVKRTGEKVFLECVQDMDHENMFWYRQDPGLGLRLIYFSYDVKMKEKGDIPEGYSVSREKKERFSLILESASTNQTSMYLCASSLGGNTIYFGEGSWLTVV.

The chain joins TRBV9 to TRBJ2-6; a weak D match, TRBD1 (6 bases). V lost 0 bases, J lost 6 bases, and 10 bases lay in between. From germline, CDR1 is SGDLS and CDR2 YYNGEE. The CDR3 consists of 15 residues. CDR3 in amino acids: CASSVEPGVANVLTF. CDR3 DNA: TGTGCCAGCAGCGTAGAACCAGGGGTGGCCAACGTCCTGACTTTC.

This chain uses TRBV4-2 with TRBJ1-3, with D unclear. Germline loops: CDR1 LGHNA, CDR2 YNFKEQ. V was pared by 3 bases and J by 4 bases, with 13 bases between. The length of the CDR3 is 15 residues. The CDR3 DNA follows: TGTGCCAGCAGCCATAACCCCGGGGTCGGAAACACCATATATTTT. It encodes CASSHNPGVGNTIYF.

J is TRBJ2-2 and V is TRBV6-5; 8 bases are a match to TRBD2. The ends lost 2 bases at V and 1 base at J; junction bases unmatched: 3. The CDR3 sequence is 16 residues long. Per germline, CDR1 MNHEY and CDR2 SVGAGI. For the CDR3, the DNA is TGTGCCAGCAGTTACCCCAGCGGGAGGAACACCGGGGAGCTGTTTTTT. Amino acid sequence: CASSYPSGRNTGELFF.

This sequence joins TRBV30 and TRBJ2-7; D unclear. The CDR3 is 13 residues long. Per the germline V gene, CDR1 is GTSNPN and CDR2 is SVGIG (reference sequence). Trimming left V 5 bases short and J 2 bases short, with 13 bases between. The CDR3 DNA follows: TGTGCCTGGGCCTATGACCAGACCTACGAGCAGTACTTC. This sequence encodes CAWAYDQTYEQYF. The complete variable domain, with remaining parts taken from reference TRBV30 and TRBJ2-7, reads SQTIHQWPATLVQPVGSPLSLECTVEGTSNPNLYWYRQAAGRGLQLLFYSVGIGQISSEVPQNLSASRPQDRQFILSSKKLLLSDSGFYLCAWAYDQTYEQYFGPGTRLTVT.

V usage is TRBV9 and J usage is TRBJ2-7; 7 nucleotides agree with TRBD2. With V trimmed by 0 bases and J by 5 bases, 5 bases remained unmatched. This CDR3 contains 14 residues. The germline CDR1 and CDR2 sequences are SGDLS and YYNGEE. The CDR3 region has the DNA TGTGCCAGCAGCGTAGGCGGGAGTTGGAACGAGCAGTACTTC. It codes for CASSVGGSWNEQYF. Based on the CDR3 plus reference TRBV9 and TRBJ2-7, the full variable domain is DSGVTQTPKHLITATGQRVTLRCSPRSGDLSVYWYQQSLDQGLQFLIQYYNGEERAKGNILERFSAQQFPDLHSELNLSSLELGDSALYFCASSVGGSWNEQYFGPGTRLTVT.

This clone was seen only a few times. CDR3: CASSLETGASYNEQFF. DNA of the CDR3: TGCGCCAGCAGCTTGGAGACAGGGGCCTCCTACAATGAGCAGTTCTTC. The chain couples TRBV5-1 to TRBJ2-1; TRBD1 matches at 8 bases. This CDR3 comprises 16 residues. With V trimmed by 0 bases and J by 0 bases, 2 bases remained unmatched. Germline assignment: CDR1 SGHRS and CDR2 YFSETQ.

This chain links TRBV5-1 with TRBJ2-7, with D maybe TRBD1 (7 bases). The V gene's germline CDR1 is SGHRS and CDR2 YFSETQ. Trimming pared 4 bases from V and 2 bases from J, leaving 13 bases between. The CDR3 is made up of 14 amino acids. This CDR3 reads CASSGQGGAYEQYF. In nucleotides, the CDR3 is TGCGCCAGCAGCGGTCAGGGGGGAGCCTACGAGCAGTACTTC. Variable domain in full (rest from reference TRBV5-1 and TRBJ2-7): KAGVTQTPRYLIKTRGQQVTLSCSPISGHRSVSWYQQTPGQGLQFLFEYFSETQRNKGNFPGRFSGRQFSNSRSEMNVSTLELGDSALYLCASSGQGGAYEQYFGPGTRLTVT.

This clone showed up just once. This rearrangement joins TRBV5-4 to TRBJ1-1; tentatively, D is TRBD1 (5 bases). Trimming removed 4 bases at V and 4 bases at J, with 17 bases between. The CDR3 runs 15 residues. Germline loops: CDR1 SGHNT, CDR2 YYREEE (reference sequence). The CDR3 DNA sequence: TGTGCCAGCAGCCCCGCGAGGGGCGCGGGCACTGAAGCTTTCTTT. It encodes CASSPARGAGTEAFF.

The V call is TRBV5-4, the J call TRBJ2-2; 8 bases agree with TRBD1. Trimming cost V 5 bases and J 4 bases; bases outside gene matches: 7. CDR3 length equals 15 residues. CDR1 is SGHNT, CDR2 YYREEE, per germline (reference sequence). The CDR3 DNA follows: TGTGCCAGCAGGTTTACAGGGGGGATCACCGGGGAGCTGTTTTTT. It encodes CASRFTGGITGELFF.

The V call is TRBV30, the J call TRBJ2-5, with 15 bases aligning to TRBD2. In germline, CDR1 is GTSNPN, CDR2 SVGIG (reference sequence). This CDR3 has 14 amino acids. V lost 6 bases to trimming and J lost 5 bases; unmatched junction nucleotides: 4. DNA of the CDR3: TGTGCCTGCGGACTAGCGGGAGGGGTTGAGACCCAGTACTTC. Its protein is CACGLAGGVETQYF.

The rearrangement joins TRBV30 to TRBJ2-3; tentative D call: TRBD2 (5 bases). The CDR3 has 13 amino acids. The V end lost 2 bases, the J end lost 2 bases, and 8 bases lay between the germline ends. Germline CDR1 GTSNPN, CDR2 SVGIG (reference sequence). The CDR3 coding sequence is TGTGCCTGGAGTTTAGCGTACACAGATACGCAGTATTTT. Protein product: CAWSLAYTDTQYF.

The chain joins TRBV29-1 to TRBJ1-5, with no clear D. Trimming shortened V by 0 bases and J by 3 bases, and 15 bases separated the two germline ends. The CDR3 has 16 residues. Germline CDR1 SQVTM, CDR2 ANQGSEA. The CDR3 loop reads CSVEDQPRQNNQPQHF. CDR3 bases: TGCAGCGTTGAAGATCAACCCAGGCAGAACAATCAGCCCCAGCATTTT.

The chain recombines TRBV4-1 with TRBJ1-5; the D is unclear. CDR3 size: 15 residues. V shed 3 bases and J shed 1 base, with 10 bases lying between them. The germline CDR1 and CDR2 sequences are MGHRA and YSYEKL. The CDR3 spells CASSQSGFSNQPQHF. The CDR3 nucleotides read TGCGCCAGCAGCCAGTCGGGGTTCAGCAATCAGCCCCAGCATTTT.

This chain connects TRBV5-1 to TRBJ2-7; TRBD1 aligns across 9 bases. The CDR3 length is 16 residues. Germline lookup yields CDR1 SGHRS and CDR2 YFSETQ. The junction had 8 bases not matched to a gene; V was cut back by 4 bases and J by 0 bases. The CDR3 protein is CASSLSPGQGSYEQYF. CDR3 DNA sequence: TGCGCCAGCAGCCTCTCTCCGGGACAGGGCTCCTACGAGCAGTACTTC.

The V gene is TRBV9, the J gene TRBJ1-1; the D gene is possibly TRBD1 (5 bases). CDR3 length: 15 amino acids. The V and J ends lost 4 bases and 4 bases respectively, with 17 bases between them. Germline CDR1 reads SGDLS; CDR2 reads YYNGEE. The CDR3 is CASSPPTASATEAFF. CDR3 DNA: TGTGCCAGCAGCCCACCGACAGCTTCGGCCACTGAAGCTTTCTTT.